This T cell receptor (beta chain) was obtained from a study of T cell responses to AZD1222 COVID-19 vaccine (dated by TCRdb to about 2021). Concerning the study at large: AZD1222 recipients whose second dose came at about 4 weeks and those whose second dose came at about 12 weeks were combined into one group, since spike-specific TCR depth and breadth did not differ between the two schedules. Enrollment into the trials was organized by age into subgroups of 18-55, 56-69 and 70-plus years, and those subgroups contained about 160, 30 and 59 TCR-sequenced participants, respectively. A total of 240 or so trial participants underwent TCR sequencing, of whom approximately 200 had received two doses of AZD1222 and roughly 26 had received two doses of the MenACWY control vaccine.

Note on this clone: Its antigen remains undetermined. No base qualities exist here, and no much larger clone lies one base off it.

The CDR3 regions of human TCRbeta chains were analyzed by immunosequencing. The study's processing was this. TCRs in the repertoires were compared against a reference library of SARS-CoV-2-specific TCRs that had been generated with the MIRA antigen-specificity platform. Breadth was defined as the fraction of unique TCRs that were SARS-CoV-2-associated, and depth was defined as the fraction of total T cells that were SARS-CoV-2-associated. Using the MIRA data, every spike-specific TCR was mapped to the spike region that the TCR reacted to and assigned to either a CD4 or a CD8 class. Log10-transformed breadth and depth values were compared by one-way ANOVA with Sidak's multiple comparisons tests. TCRdb took over this immuneACCESS table, retaining in-frame rearrangements with V and J assigned. Such tables are incomplete; in checked studies, under half of the missing clones stem from an unresolved V gene, and the remainder is unexplained. The V and J calls and clone size are taken from that table; D and trimming were inferred from the DNA. This sample has roughly 150,000 clones in its table, and 85% to 90% of those were observed once. Approximately 6.9% of the sample lies in the top ten.

Read against the paper, the sample's time point label means: baseline before first vaccination. Vaccinee samples were obtained from the UK trials COV001 and COV002, which included a single-blind randomized controlled phase 2/3 trial of AZD1222 (ChAdOx1 nCoV-19) in healthy adults. For TCRbeta chain sequencing, PBMC samples were collected from trial participants at day 0 and at day 28 after the second dose. CDR1 and CDR2 (SQVTM, ANQGSEA) derive from the germline V gene. The CDR3 runs 15 amino acids, cysteine and phenylalanine included. Of the read, only the CDR3 DNA is kept; its 45 bases are in frame from base 1. V sheds 7 bases and J sheds 4 bases, leaving 20 bases between their ends. Overall study results and their limits: Epitopes outside the regions mutated in the B.1.351 and B.1.1.7 variants were reportedly recognized by nearly half of the unique spike-specific TCRs. Participants were mostly white British and included more females than males, and it was suggested by the authors that clonal diversity may have been underestimated. In the small 56-69-year group, the increase in depth fell short of significance, most likely because of low power. No day 14 peak-response samples were available, so repertoires were characterized only after the peak T cell response. Only five or six AZD1222 recipients were SARS-CoV-2 seropositive at baseline, limiting conclusions about previously exposed vaccinees. Spike-specific TCR breadth and depth rose significantly after two AZD1222 doses compared with day 0 and with MenACWY recipients. The whole spike protein was spanned by vaccine-associated CD4 TCRs, and dominant responses were seen in regions 160-218 and 743-854.

This specimen was peripheral blood, taken on day 0 of AZD1222 vaccination. The sequence was obtained from an adult in good health. In this chain, TRBV29-1 is recombined with TRBJ2-1, with TRBD2 tentatively as D gene (6 bases match). The bases are TGCAGCGCACGACATGCGGGGCGGGTATACAATGAGCAGTTCTTC. The resulting protein is CSARHAGRVYNEQFF.